This T cell receptor beta chain emerged from a study of blood T cell repertoires in COVID-19. Only in-frame clones appear in the TCRdb table, and some are missing; sequencing was by immunoSEQ multiplex PCR. The sample carries about 210,000 clones, around 90% recorded once. The V end was cut by 5 bases, the J end by 1 base, with 15 bases between. CDR1 is MNHEY, CDR2 SVGEGT, per germline. The CDR3 has 15 amino acids. This clonotype originated in a man under 40 in a cohort exposed to, infected with or recovered from COVID-19 (not recorded which). Source material: PBMCs or T cells enriched from blood (not recorded which). V is TRBV6-2 or TRBV6-3 and J is TRBJ2-7; D is unresolved. CDR3 region: CASSESFFGSYEQYF. In DNA, the CDR3 is TGTGCCAGCAGTGAGTCTTTTTTCGGTTCCTACGAGCAGTACTTC.